The entry below gives a single T cell receptor (beta chain) sequence along with its context. This entry is derived from a study of shared T cell receptors in the human thymus. Repertoires were generated with immunoSEQ multiplex PCR, while TCRdb's copy carries only in-frame clones and drops some. The sample gives over 60,000 clones, over 90% of which show up once; around 0.03% is in the top ten. The receptor was derived from a human donor. Specimen: thymocytes.

The CDR3 region is CASSTRLENYGYTF. The CDR3 coding sequence is TGTGCCAGCAGCACGCGATTGGAAAACTATGGCTACACCTTC. The genes are TRBV7-2 and TRBJ1-2; no reliable D call. With 5 bases removed from V and 2 bases from J, the gap between germline ends came to 12 bases. The CDR3 runs 14 residues. Germline-derived CDR1 and CDR2 are SGHTA and FQGNSA.